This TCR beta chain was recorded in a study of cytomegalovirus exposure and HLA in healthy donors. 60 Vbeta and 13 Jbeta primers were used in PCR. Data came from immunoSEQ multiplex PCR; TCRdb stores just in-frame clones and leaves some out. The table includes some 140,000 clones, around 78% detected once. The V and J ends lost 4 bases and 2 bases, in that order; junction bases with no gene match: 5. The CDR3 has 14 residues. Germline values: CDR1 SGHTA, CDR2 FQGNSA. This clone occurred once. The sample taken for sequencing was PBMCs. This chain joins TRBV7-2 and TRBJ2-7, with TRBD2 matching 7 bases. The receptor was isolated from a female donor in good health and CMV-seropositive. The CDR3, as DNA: TGTGCCAGCAGCTCGGCGGGGAGGGCCTACGAGCAGTACTTC. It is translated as CASSSAGRAYEQYF.